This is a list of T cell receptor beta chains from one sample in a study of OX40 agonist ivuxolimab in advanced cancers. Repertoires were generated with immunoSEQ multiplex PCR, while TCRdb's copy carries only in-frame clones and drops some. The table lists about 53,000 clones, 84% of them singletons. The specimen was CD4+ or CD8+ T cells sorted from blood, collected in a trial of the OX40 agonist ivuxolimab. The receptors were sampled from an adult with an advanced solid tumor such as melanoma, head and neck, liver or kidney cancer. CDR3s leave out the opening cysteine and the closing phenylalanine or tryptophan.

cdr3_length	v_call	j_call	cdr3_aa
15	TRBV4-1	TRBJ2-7	ASSQPEQGFISDEQY
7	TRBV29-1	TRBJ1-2	SVGNGYT
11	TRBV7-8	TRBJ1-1	ASSREGLTEAF
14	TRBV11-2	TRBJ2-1	ASSFPGLAASNEQF
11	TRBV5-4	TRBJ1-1	ASRQTVNTEAF
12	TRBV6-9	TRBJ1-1	ASSYSGGRGGTF
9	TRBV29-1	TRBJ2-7	SGYRDYEQY
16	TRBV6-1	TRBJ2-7	ASSKESNRGGGLYEQY
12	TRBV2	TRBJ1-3	ASSQDSSGNTIY
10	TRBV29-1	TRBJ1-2	SVVGNTDGYT
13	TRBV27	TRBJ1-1	ASSLSQLPNTEAF
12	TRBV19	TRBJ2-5	ASRGLARGETQY
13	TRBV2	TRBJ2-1	ASSAGGSPHNEQF
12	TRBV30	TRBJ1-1	AWGGDTMNTEAF
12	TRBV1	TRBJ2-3	TSSQAGETDTQY
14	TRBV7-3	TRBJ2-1	ASSLGRGIVRNEQF
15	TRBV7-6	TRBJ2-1	ASSPGTSGSSYNEQF
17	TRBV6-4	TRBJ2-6	ASSDRRFGSQSGANVLT
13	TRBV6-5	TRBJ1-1	ASSLSGVRSTEAF
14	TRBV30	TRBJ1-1	AWSVWGDRAGTEAF
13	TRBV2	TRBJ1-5	ASRRDPLSNQPQH
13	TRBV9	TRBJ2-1	ASSVGFQFNNEQF
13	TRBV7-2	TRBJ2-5	ASSSSGRTQETQY
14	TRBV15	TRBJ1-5	ATSRDPSGGNQPQH
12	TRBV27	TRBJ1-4	ASSWASQGEKLF
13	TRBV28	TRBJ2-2	ASIRASGYTGELF
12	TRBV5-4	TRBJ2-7	ASSPDRGNYEQY
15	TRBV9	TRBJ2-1	ASSEVRGKSSYNEQF
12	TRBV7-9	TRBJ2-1	ASRPGLAYNEQF
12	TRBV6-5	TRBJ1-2	ASSYSGRQDDYT
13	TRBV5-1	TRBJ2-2	ASQEGALVKGELF
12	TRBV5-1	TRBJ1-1	ASSLQGRGTEAF
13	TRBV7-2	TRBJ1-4	ASSRLSATNEKLF
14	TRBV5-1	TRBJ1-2	ASSLDTTGGVYGYT
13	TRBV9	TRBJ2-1	ASSRTSGRFDEQF
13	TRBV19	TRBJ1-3	ASSQGRGSGNTIY
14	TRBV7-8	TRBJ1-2	ASSSNRDGRLGGYT
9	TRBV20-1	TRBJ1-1	SARRGPEAF
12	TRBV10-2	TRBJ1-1	ASRGGSMNTEAF
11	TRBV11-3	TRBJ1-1	ASSVSGGQEAF
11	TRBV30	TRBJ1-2	AWSSLPSYGYT
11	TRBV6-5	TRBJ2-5	ASREGNQETQY
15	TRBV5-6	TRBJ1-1	ASSLWGRGIRGLGAF